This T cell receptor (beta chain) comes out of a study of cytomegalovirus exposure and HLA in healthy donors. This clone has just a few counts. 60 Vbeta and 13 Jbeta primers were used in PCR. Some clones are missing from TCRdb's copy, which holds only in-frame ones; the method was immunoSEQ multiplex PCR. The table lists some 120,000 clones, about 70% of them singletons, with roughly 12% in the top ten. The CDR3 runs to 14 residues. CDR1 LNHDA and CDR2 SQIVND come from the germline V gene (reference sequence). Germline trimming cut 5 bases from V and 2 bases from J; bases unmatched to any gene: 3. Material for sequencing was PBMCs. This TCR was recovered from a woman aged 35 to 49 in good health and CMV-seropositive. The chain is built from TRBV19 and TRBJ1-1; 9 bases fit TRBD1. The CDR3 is CASSQTGGNTEAFF. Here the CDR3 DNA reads TGTGCCAGTAGTCAGACAGGGGGTAACACTGAAGCTTTCTTT.